The 21 T cell receptor beta chains below come from one sample, sequenced in a study of blood T cells in healthy people across ages. Sample-barcoded 5' priming and a J-beta primer mix drove a second PCR of roughly 7 to 11 cycles. Using its own MiXCR run on the 5' RACE reads, TCRdb lists one record per CDR3 protein. The table shows nearly 800,000 distinct CDR3 sequences, with approximately 60% occurring only once. Source material: blood. The receptors shown here come from a middle-aged man in good health.

This chain joins TRBV6-6 and TRBJ2-1, with a tentative D call TRBD2 (5 bases). Germline assignment: CDR1 MNHNY and CDR2 SVGAGI (reference sequence). The V gene lost 2 bases and the J gene lost 6 bases, with 14 bases spanning the gap. The CDR3 has 15 amino acids. In DNA, the CDR3 is TGTGCCAGCAGTTACCCTCGGGGTAGGACCAATGAGCAGTTCTTC. Residues: CASSYPRGRTNEQFF.

This chain connects TRBV5-1 to TRBJ2-5, with D possibly being TRBD1 or TRBD2 (5 bases each). The length of the CDR3 is 15 residues. Looked up from germline, CDR1 is SGHRS and CDR2 is YFSETQ. The V gene lost 2 bases and the J gene lost 7 bases, with 18 bases spanning the gap. CDR3 sequence (DNA): TGCGCCAGCAGCTTCAACCGGGACGCCCGGGGGACCCAGTACTTC. It yields the protein CASSFNRDARGTQYF.

This clonotype was seen a handful of times. This chain links TRBV7-9 with TRBJ2-5; D unclear. The last part of the DNA fits TRBJ2-7 better; the J call may be wrong. The CDR3 contains 15 residues. Looked up from germline, CDR1 is SEHNR and CDR2 is FQNEAQ (reference sequence). This CDR3 reads CASSGRKTPSFEQYF. CDR3 bases: TGTGCCAGCAGCGGACGGAAGACCCCCTCTTTCGAGCAGTACTTC.

The chain employs TRBV27 and TRBJ1-2; D is unresolved. V was cut by 5 bases and J by 4 bases, with 11 bases left in between. CDR3 size: 13 residues. Germline values: CDR1 MNHEY, CDR2 SMNVEV (reference sequence). The CDR3 loop is CASSVTQSYGYTF. The CDR3 DNA reads as TGTGCCAGCAGTGTAACACAATCCTATGGCTACACCTTC.

The DNA of the CDR3 is TGTGCCAGCAGTGATTACCGGGACCACCAAGAGACCCAGTACTTC. Protein: CASSDYRDHQETQYF. The rearrangement uses TRBV25-1 and TRBJ2-5; tentatively, D is TRBD1 or TRBD2 (5 bases each). V was clipped by 3 bases and J by 0 bases, with 11 bases between them. Germline assignment: CDR1 MGHDK and CDR2 SYGVNS. This CDR3 region has 15 residues.

This clonotype showed up just a few times. This sequence joins TRBV29-1 and TRBJ1-1; D remains unclear. The CDR3 has 11 amino acids. Germline assignment: CDR1 SQVTM and CDR2 ANQGSEA. Trimming took off 0 bases at V and 11 bases at J, with 10 bases between the two ends. The CDR3 is CSVEEGRGAFF. In nucleotides, the CDR3 is TGCAGCGTTGAAGAAGGCCGCGGGGCTTTCTTT. Full variable domain (outside the CDR3, taken from reference TRBV29-1 and TRBJ1-1): SAVISQKPSRDICQRGTSLTIQCQVDSQVTMMFWYRQQPGQSLTLIATANQGSEATYESGFVIDKFPISRPNLTFSTLTVSNMSPEDSSIYLCSVEEGRGAFFGQGTRLTVV.

This clonotype was counted once. A junction boundary mismatches the germline segment, possibly from a read error. The genes are TRBV4-3 and TRBJ2-1; D perhaps matches TRBD2 (5 bases). This CDR3 region has 19 residues. The germline gives CDR1 LGHNA, CDR2 YSLEER. The CDR3 loop is CASSQKIVAASSSYNERYF. As DNA, the CDR3 is TGCGCCAGCAGCCAAAAGATCGTGGCGGCCTCTAGCTCCTACAATGAGCGGTACTTC.

J is TRBJ1-2 and V is TRBV7-3; possible D gene TRBD1, 5 bases. From germline, CDR1 is SGHTA and CDR2 FQGTGA. The CDR3 extends over 15 amino acids. The V end lost 1 base, the J end lost 3 bases, and 12 bases lay between the germline ends. The CDR3 sequence: CASSLSSDNDYGYTF. CDR3 nucleotide sequence: TGTGCCAGCAGCTTAAGCTCGGACAATGACTATGGCTACACCTTC.

This clonotype was observed a few times. The chain is built from TRBV20-1 and TRBJ2-3; 12 nucleotides agree with TRBD1. CDR1 is DFQATT, CDR2 SNEGSKA, per germline (reference sequence). The CDR3 has 15 residues. Trimming at V came to 6 bases and at J to 5 bases, leaving 9 bases not matched to a gene. DNA for the CDR3: TGCAGTGCGAGTCAGGGACAGGGGGCAATAGATACGCAGTATTTT. It encodes CSASQGQGAIDTQYF.

V gene TRBV5-1 combines with J gene TRBJ2-7; 7 bases are a match to TRBD1. The CDR3 has 17 amino acids. Germline V gene sequence: CDR1 SGHRS, CDR2 YFSETQ. V was clipped by 0 bases and J by 0 bases; unmatched bases: 9. The CDR3: CASSLGQGLRSSYEQYF. The CDR3 nucleotides are TGCGCCAGCAGCTTGGGACAGGGCCTCCGGAGCTCCTACGAGCAGTACTTC. Together with reference TRBV5-1 and TRBJ2-7, the CDR3 gives the full variable domain: KAGVTQTPRYLIKTRGQQVTLSCSPISGHRSVSWYQQTPGQGLQFLFEYFSETQRNKGNFPGRFSGRQFSNSRSEMNVSTLELGDSALYLCASSLGQGLRSSYEQYFGPGTRLTVT.

As regards this clonotype: One junction end does not reproduce the germline sequence, and a read error may be involved. The chain has TRBV7-9 and TRBJ2-7, with TRBD1 matching 11 bases. Near its end, the DNA agrees better with TRBJ2-5, so the J call may be wrong. The germline gives CDR1 SEHNR, CDR2 FQNEAQ (reference sequence). The CDR3 runs 14 residues. The CDR3 here is CASSQDRGPETQYF. The CDR3 nucleotides are TGCGCCAGCAGTCAGGACAGGGGGCCTGAGACCCAGTACTTC.

This chain connects TRBV30 to TRBJ2-3, with 10 bases aligning to TRBD2. CDR3 length equals 14 residues. Germline CDR1 reads GTSNPN; CDR2 reads SVGIG (reference sequence). After removal of 8 bases from V and 5 bases from J, the junction contained 10 bases not matched to a gene. CDR3 in DNA: TGTGCCCAGGGGCTAGCGGGGGTCAGAGATACGCAGTATTTT. Amino acid sequence: CAQGLAGVRDTQYF.

The V and J genes are TRBV11-2 and TRBJ2-7; D is uncertain. Between the trimmed V and J ends, which lost 0 bases and 4 bases, there was a span of 7 bases. This CDR3 region has 13 residues. Germline CDR1 SGHAT, CDR2 FQNNGV. DNA of the CDR3: TGTGCCAGCAGCTTAGACGCGAGTTACGAGCAGTACTTC. Translated: CASSLDASYEQYF.

V and J are TRBV7-2 and TRBJ1-2, with 10 bases fitting TRBD1. Germline loops: CDR1 SGHTA, CDR2 FQGNSA. Germline trimming cut 6 bases from V and 1 base from J; bases unmatched to any gene: 8. The CDR3 consists of 16 residues. CDR3 sequence: CASRRDRGTFNYGYTF. Written as DNA, the CDR3 is TGTGCCAGCAGACGGGACAGGGGAACTTTTAACTATGGCTACACCTTC.

A note on this clonotype: A read error may produce the germline difference seen at one junction end. V and J are TRBV20-1 and TRBJ2-1; 7 positions match TRBD1. Germline V gene lookup returns CDR1 DFQATT and CDR2 SNEGSKA (reference sequence). The CDR3 totals 13 residues. Here the CDR3 reads CGAPGQSSVEQFF. The CDR3 bases are TGCGGTGCCCCGGGACAGAGCAGCGTGGAGCAGTTCTTC.

The chain uses TRBV13 and TRBJ1-6; D remains unclear. Germline V gene data show CDR1 as PRHDT and CDR2 as FYEKMQ (reference sequence). This CDR3 has 15 residues. The V end was cut by 2 bases, the J end by 7 bases, with 12 bases between. The CDR3 spells CASSLNARPNSPLHF. The CDR3 DNA reads TGTGCCAGCAGCTTAAACGCCCGCCCAAATTCACCCCTCCACTTT.

This chain connects TRBV4-1 to TRBJ1-2; no definite D call. This CDR3 comprises 13 residues. From germline, CDR1 is MGHRA and CDR2 YSYEKL. V was trimmed by 3 bases and J by 9 bases, leaving 14 bases between them. The CDR3, as DNA: TGCGCCAGCAGCCAGGGCACGACCCAGCGCTACACCTTC. Its translation: CASSQGTTQRYTF.

J is TRBJ1-6 and V is TRBV6-6; D not resolved. This CDR3 spans 13 amino acids. The V end was cut by 6 bases, the J end by 5 bases, with 8 bases between. In germline, CDR1 is MNHNY, CDR2 SVGAGI (reference sequence). CDR3 loop: CASRGGHNSPLHF. CDR3 DNA sequence: TGTGCCAGCAGAGGCGGTCATAATTCACCCCTCCACTTT.

The rearrangement uses TRBV14 and TRBJ2-7; TRBD2 aligns across 8 bases. With 4 bases clipped from V and 3 bases from J, the junction kept 11 bases outside the gene matches. CDR1 and CDR2 from the germline V gene are SGHDN and FVKESK. CDR3 length: 16 amino acids. CDR3 nucleotides: TGTGCCAGCAGCCCATTAGCGGGAACAGACCGCTACGAGCAGTACTTC. Encoded protein: CASSPLAGTDRYEQYF.

The chain couples TRBV28 to TRBJ1-2; 12 nucleotides agree with TRBD1. The CDR3 sequence is 17 residues long. The V and J ends lost 5 bases and 7 bases, in that order; junction bases with no gene match: 14. Germline V gives CDR1 MDHEN, CDR2 SYDVKM. The CDR3 is CASSMTFLGQGAGGYTF. The CDR3 region has the DNA TGTGCCAGCAGTATGACCTTTTTGGGACAGGGGGCGGGTGGCTACACCTTC.

The chain links TRBV6-6 to TRBJ2-7; 14 nucleotides match TRBD2. The CDR3 covers 14 residues. Germline lookup yields CDR1 MNHNY and CDR2 SVGAGI (reference sequence). V gave up 11 bases and J gave up 6 bases; unmatched junction bases: 9. Here the CDR3 reads CAGKMGLAGVEQYF. The CDR3 nucleotides are TGTGCCGGCAAAATGGGACTAGCGGGAGTCGAGCAGTACTTC.